The rows below give T cell receptor beta chains drawn from one sample of a study of CD8 T cells in Susac syndrome. TCRdb itself ran the immunoSEQ multiplex PCR reads through MiXCR, one entry per CDR3 protein. The repertoire holds fewer than 85,000 distinct CDR3 sequences, with around 94% as singletons. Sequenced: CD8+ T cells from PBMCs. Receptors originate from a human donor with Susac syndrome. Each CDR3 is given with its conserved first and last residue. The D gene is left open where the match is weak. The size field is filled for only some rows; it gives once, few, many or a size class.

>NA|NA|TRBJ1-2|TRBV7-9
TGTGCCAGCAGCTCCCCAGGGGACGATGGCTACACCTTC
CASSSPGDDGYTF
>TRBD2|NA|TRBJ2-7|TRBV30
TGTGCCTGGAGAGAGCGGGGGAGCTCCTACGAGCAGTACTTC
CAWRERGSSYEQYF
>TRBD1|NA|TRBJ1-2|TRBV20-1
TGCAGTGCTTTCTCCCCTGGGACAGCTGGCTACACCTTC
CSAFSPGTAGYTF
>TRBD1|NA|TRBJ2-2|TRBV5-1
TGCGCCAGCAGCTTTAGAGGGACAGACTACACCGGGGAGCTGTTTTTT
CASSFRGTDYTGELFF
>NA|NA|TRBJ1-2|TRBV20-1
TGCAGTGCTGAAGTGCGGCCTAGCAGGGACAATGGCTACACCTTC
CSAEVRPSRDNGYTF
>NA|once|TRBJ1-1|TRBV27
TGTGCCAGCAGCGAAGGGGTCTTCACTGAAGCTTTCTTT
CASSEGVFTEAFF
>NA|once|TRBJ2-7|TRBV20-1
TGCAGTGCTAGAGATCGGGGGCAGGGCTATTTAGAGGCCTACGAGCAGTACTTC
CSARDRGQGYLEAYEQYF
>TRBD2|NA|TRBJ2-5|TRBV7-9
TGTGCCAGCAGCCTCCCGGGGGGATACCAAGAGACCCAGTACTTC
CASSLPGGYQETQYF
>NA|NA|TRBJ2-2|TRBV27
TGTGCCAGCACCGAAACCGGGGAGCTGTTTTTT
CASTETGELFF
>NA|few|TRBJ1-2|TRBV6-1
TGTGCCAGCACCTACGATGGGGCCTCTGGCAATGGCTACACCTTC
CASTYDGASGNGYTF
>NA|NA|TRBJ1-1|TRBV10-2
TGCGCCAGCAGACAACAAATGGAAGCTTTCTTT
CASRQQMEAFF
>NA|NA|TRBJ2-1|TRBV7-2
TGTGCCAGCAGCTCCCCTAGGGGGGGGATTTACAATGAGCAGTTCTTC
CASSSPRGGIYNEQFF
>TRBD2|NA|TRBJ2-5|TRBV12-3/TRBV12-4
TGTGCCAGCAGTCTCAGCGGGGGCCGGGTCCGAGAGACCCAGTACTTC
CASSLSGGRVRETQYF
>NA|NA|TRBJ2-1|TRBV24-1
TGTGCCACCAGTGACCACAGGGGGGGAAGCTCCTACAATGAGCAGTTCTTC
CATSDHRGGSSYNEQFF
>NA|NA|TRBJ2-5|TRBV19
TGTGCCAGTAGTGGTAGGGAATTCGAGACCCAGTACTTC
CASSGREFETQYF
>NA|NA|TRBJ2-2|TRBV11-2
TGTGCCAGCAGCTCCAGGAGGGCTGATCGAGTTCGCACCGGGGAGCTGCTTTTT
CASSSRRADRVRTGELLF
>NA|NA|TRBJ2-3|TRBV21-1
TGTGCCAGCCTTCGTCTTCAAGATACGCAGTATTTT
CASLRLQDTQYF
>NA|NA|TRBJ2-7|TRBV3-1
TGTGCCAGCAGGTTCAGATACCACCTCTACGAGCAGTACTTC
CASRFRYHLYEQYF
>NA|NA|TRBJ2-2|TRBV7-9
TGTGCCAGCAGCTCCCTGACCGGGGAGCTGTTTTTT
CASSSLTGELFF
>NA|NA|TRBJ2-3|TRBV27
TGTGCCAGCAGTTTATGGCAGGGGAGAACAGATACGCAGTATTTT
CASSLWQGRTDTQYF
>NA|NA|TRBJ2-7|TRBV4-1
TGCGCCAGCAGCCAAGGCCCCGGGGTTTACGAGCAGTACTTC
CASSQGPGVYEQYF
>TRBD2|NA|TRBJ2-3|TRBV20-1
TGCAGTGCTTCAAAAAGCGGGGGGGTAAAAGATACGCAGTATTTT
CSASKSGGVKDTQYF
>NA|NA|TRBJ2-7|TRBV28
TGTGCCAGCAGCCCTGGGCCGAACGGCGAGCAGTACTTC
CASSPGPNGEQYF
>NA|NA|TRBJ2-5|TRBV18
TGTGCCAGCTCACCAAAGGATTACCCGGAGACCCAGTACTTC
CASSPKDYPETQYF
>NA|NA|TRBJ2-3|TRBV7-9
TGTGCCAGCACCGAAAGCACAGATACGCAGTATTTT
CASTESTDTQYF
>NA|NA|TRBJ1-2|TRBV30
TGTGCCTGGAATAGTCCAGGGGGCTACACCTTC
CAWNSPGGYTF
>NA|NA|TRBJ2-1|TRBV11-2
TGTGCCAGCAGCTTAGGGAGGGGCTCCTACAATGAGCAGTTCTTC
CASSLGRGSYNEQFF
>TRBD2|NA|TRBJ2-2|TRBV4-3
TGCGCCAGCAGCCGGACGACTAGCGGCGCCGGGGAGCTGTTTTTT
CASSRTTSGAGELFF
>NA|NA|TRBJ2-6|TRBV4-3
TGCGCCAGCAGCCAAAATCAGGGTGATGGGGCCAACGTCCTGACTTTC
CASSQNQGDGANVLTF
>TRBD1|NA|TRBJ1-2|TRBV11-2
TGTGCCAGCAGCTTAGACAGGACAGGTGGCTACACCTTC
CASSLDRTGGYTF
>NA|NA|TRBJ1-1|TRBV19
TGTGCCAGTAGGACCTTCTCGGACGGTGAAGCTTTCTTT
CASRTFSDGEAFF
>NA|NA|TRBJ2-5|TRBV9
TGTGCCAGCGGGAGGGGGGTAATACAAGAGACCCAGTACTTC
CASGRGVIQETQYF
>NA|NA|TRBJ2-7|TRBV12-3/TRBV12-4
TGTGCCAGCAGCGTAAACTACGAGCAGTACTTC
CASSVNYEQYF
>NA|NA|TRBJ2-7|TRBV7-9
TGTGCCAGCAGCCCACGTGGGACATCTAGCTCCTACGAGCAGTACTTC
CASSPRGTSSSYEQYF
>TRBD2|NA|TRBJ2-3|TRBV2
TGTGCCGGATCACGGGGGGGCCTCGGGGCAGATACGCAGTATTTT
CAGSRGGLGADTQYF
>NA|NA|TRBJ2-4|TRBV9
TGTGCCAGCAGCGTAGGGGGCGCGGGCAAAAACATTCAGTACTTC
CASSVGGAGKNIQYF
>NA|once|TRBJ2-5|TRBV7-8
TGTGCCAGCAGCTCCCTGGCAGGGTCATCTGAGACCCAGTACTTC
CASSSLAGSSETQYF
>NA|NA|TRBJ1-1|TRBV4-1
TGCGCCAGCAGCCAAGTTGCGTTGAACACTGAAGCTTTCTTT
CASSQVALNTEAFF
>NA|NA|TRBJ2-2|TRBV20-1
TGCAGTGCTACCTCCGGGGACTCCGGGGAGCTGTTTTTT
CSATSGDSGELFF
>NA|NA|TRBJ1-6|TRBV20-1
TGCAGTGCTAGTCCCCTGGACGGAAATTCACCCCTCCACTTT
CSASPLDGNSPLHF
>NA|NA|TRBJ2-2|TRBV4-1
TGCGCCAGCAGCCAAGGACTAGTGAACACCGGGGAGCTGTTTTTT
CASSQGLVNTGELFF
>TRBD1|once|TRBJ1-6|TRBV7-8
TGTGCCAGCAGCCCGGACAGGGGCTTCGCCCTTTCACCCCTCCACTTT
CASSPDRGFALSPLHF
>NA|NA|TRBJ2-2|TRBV18
TGTGCCAGCTCACACCAACCGTCCGGGGAGCTGTTTTTT
CASSHQPSGELFF